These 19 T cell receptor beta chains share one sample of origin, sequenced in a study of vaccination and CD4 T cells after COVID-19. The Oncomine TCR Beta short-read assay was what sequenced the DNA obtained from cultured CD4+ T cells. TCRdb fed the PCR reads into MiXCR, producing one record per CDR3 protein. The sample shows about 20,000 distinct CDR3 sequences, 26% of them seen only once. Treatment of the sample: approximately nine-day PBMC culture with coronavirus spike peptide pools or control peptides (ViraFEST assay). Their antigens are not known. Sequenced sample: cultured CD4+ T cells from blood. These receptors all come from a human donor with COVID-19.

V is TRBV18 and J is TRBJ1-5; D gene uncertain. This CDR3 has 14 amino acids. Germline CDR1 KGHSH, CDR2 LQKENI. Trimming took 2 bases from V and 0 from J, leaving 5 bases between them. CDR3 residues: CASSPVYSNQPQHF. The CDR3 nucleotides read TGTGCCAGCTCACCAGTCTATAGCAATCAGCCCCAGCATTTT.

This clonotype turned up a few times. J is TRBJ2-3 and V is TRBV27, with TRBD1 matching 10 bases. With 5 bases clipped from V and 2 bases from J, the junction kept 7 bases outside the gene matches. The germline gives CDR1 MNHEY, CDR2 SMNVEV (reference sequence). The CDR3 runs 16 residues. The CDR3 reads CASSGTGVSHTDTQYF. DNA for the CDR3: TGTGCCAGCAGTGGGACAGGGGTCTCGCACACAGATACGCAGTATTTT.

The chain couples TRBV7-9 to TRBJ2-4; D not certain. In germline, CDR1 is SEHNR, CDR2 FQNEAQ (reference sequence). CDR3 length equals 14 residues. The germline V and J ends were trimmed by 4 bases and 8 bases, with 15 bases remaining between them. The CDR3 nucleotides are TGTGCCAGCAGCTCCAACACTTATGGTGACATTCAGTACTTC. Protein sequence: CASSSNTYGDIQYF.

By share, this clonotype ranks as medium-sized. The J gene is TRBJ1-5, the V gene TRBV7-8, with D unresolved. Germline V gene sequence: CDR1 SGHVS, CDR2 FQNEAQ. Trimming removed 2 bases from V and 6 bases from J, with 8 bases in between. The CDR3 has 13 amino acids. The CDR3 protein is CASSLLPFQPQHF. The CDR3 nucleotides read TGTGCCAGCAGCTTACTCCCCTTTCAGCCCCAGCATTTT.

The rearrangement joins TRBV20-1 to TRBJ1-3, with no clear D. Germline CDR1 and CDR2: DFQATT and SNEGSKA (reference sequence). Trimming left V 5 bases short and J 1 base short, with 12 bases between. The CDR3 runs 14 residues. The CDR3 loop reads CSASDRWSGNTIYF. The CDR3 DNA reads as TGCAGTGCTTCTGACCGCTGGTCTGGAAACACCATATATTTT.

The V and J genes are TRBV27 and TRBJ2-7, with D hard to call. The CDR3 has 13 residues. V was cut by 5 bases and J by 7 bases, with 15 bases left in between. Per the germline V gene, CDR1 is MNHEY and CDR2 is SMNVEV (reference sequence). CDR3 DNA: TGTGCCAGCAGTCTGCTCGCTAGTCGAGAGCAGTACTTC. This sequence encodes CASSLLASREQYF.

CDR3 residues: CSARDSQENTEAFF. The CDR3 DNA sequence: TGCAGTGCTAGAGATTCCCAGGAGAACACTGAAGCTTTCTTT. This chain links TRBV20-1 with TRBJ1-1; D ambiguous. The CDR3 sequence is 14 residues long. CDR1 DFQATT and CDR2 SNEGSKA come from the germline V gene (reference sequence). Trimming pared 0 bases from V and 1 base from J, leaving 9 bases between.

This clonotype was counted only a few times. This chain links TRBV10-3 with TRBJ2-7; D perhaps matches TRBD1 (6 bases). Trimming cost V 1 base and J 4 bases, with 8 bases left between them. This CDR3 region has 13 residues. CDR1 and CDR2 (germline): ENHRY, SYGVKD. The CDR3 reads CAISEYTGYEQYF. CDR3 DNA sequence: TGTGCCATCAGTGAGTACACAGGGTACGAGCAGTACTTC.

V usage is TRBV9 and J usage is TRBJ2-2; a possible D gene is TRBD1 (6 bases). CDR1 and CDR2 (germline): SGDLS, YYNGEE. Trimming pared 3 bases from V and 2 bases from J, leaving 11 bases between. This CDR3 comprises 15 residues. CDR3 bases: TGTGCCAGCAGCGGCTTGGGGGCTAACACCGGGGAGCTGTTTTTT. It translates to CASSGLGANTGELFF.

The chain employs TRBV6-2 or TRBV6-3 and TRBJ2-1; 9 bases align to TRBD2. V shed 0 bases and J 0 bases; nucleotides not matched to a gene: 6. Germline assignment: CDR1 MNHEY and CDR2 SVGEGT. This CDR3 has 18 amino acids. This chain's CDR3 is CASSYSGLATSSYNEQFF. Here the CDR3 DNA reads TGTGCCAGCAGTTACTCTGGACTAGCGACGAGCTCCTACAATGAGCAGTTCTTC.

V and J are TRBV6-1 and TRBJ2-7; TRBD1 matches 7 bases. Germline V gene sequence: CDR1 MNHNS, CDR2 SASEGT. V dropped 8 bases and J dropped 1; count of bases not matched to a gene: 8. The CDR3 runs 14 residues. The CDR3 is CASGGTVASYEQYF. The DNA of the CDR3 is TGTGCCAGCGGTGGGACAGTGGCTTCCTACGAGCAGTACTTC.

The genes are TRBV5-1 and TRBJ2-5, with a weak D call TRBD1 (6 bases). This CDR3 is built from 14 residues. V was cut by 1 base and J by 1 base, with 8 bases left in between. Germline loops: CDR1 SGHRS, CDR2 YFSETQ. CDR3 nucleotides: TGCGCCAGCAGCTTGAGGGGGATCCAAGAGACCCAGTACTTC. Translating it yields CASSLRGIQETQYF.

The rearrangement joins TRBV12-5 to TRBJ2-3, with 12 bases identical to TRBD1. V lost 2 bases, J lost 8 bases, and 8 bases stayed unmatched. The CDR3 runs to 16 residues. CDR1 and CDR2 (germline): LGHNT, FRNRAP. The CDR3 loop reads CASGLSVGQGAGTQYF. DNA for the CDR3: TGTGCTAGTGGTTTGTCGGTGGGACAGGGGGCCGGTACGCAGTATTTT.

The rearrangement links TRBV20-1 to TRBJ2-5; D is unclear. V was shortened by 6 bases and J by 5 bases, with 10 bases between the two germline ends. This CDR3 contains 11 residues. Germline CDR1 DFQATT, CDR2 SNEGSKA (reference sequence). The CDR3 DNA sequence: TGCAGTGCCCAGTCCCAGGAGACCCAGTACTTC. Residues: CSAQSQETQYF.

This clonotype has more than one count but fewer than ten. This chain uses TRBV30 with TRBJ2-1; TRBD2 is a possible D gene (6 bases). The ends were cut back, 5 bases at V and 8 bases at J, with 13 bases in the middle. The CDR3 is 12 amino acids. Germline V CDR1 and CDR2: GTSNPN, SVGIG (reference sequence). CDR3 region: CAWGGWRDEQFF. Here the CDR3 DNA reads TGTGCCTGGGGTGGCTGGAGGGATGAGCAGTTCTTC.

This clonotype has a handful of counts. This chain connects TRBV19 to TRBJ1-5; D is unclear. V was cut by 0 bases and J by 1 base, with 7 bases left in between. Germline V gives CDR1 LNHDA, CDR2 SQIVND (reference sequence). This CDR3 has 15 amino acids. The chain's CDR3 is CASSIDSPSNQPQHF. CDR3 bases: TGTGCCAGTAGTATAGACAGCCCCAGCAATCAGCCCCAGCATTTT.

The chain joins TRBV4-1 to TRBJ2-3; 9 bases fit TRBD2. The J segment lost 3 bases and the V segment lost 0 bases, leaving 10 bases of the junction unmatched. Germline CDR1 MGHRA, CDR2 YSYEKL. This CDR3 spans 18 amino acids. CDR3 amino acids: CASSQEPLRGGATDTQYF. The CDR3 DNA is TGCGCCAGCAGCCAAGAGCCTCTGCGGGGGGGCGCAACAGATACGCAGTATTTT.

CDR3: CASSGGGDNIQYF. The CDR3, as DNA: TGTGCCAGCAGTGGAGGGGGCGATAACATTCAGTACTTC. The chain joins TRBV2 to TRBJ2-4; 7 nucleotides align to TRBD1. Germline V gene sequence: CDR1 SNHLY, CDR2 FYNNEI. With 4 bases clipped from V and 7 bases from J, the junction kept 4 bases outside the gene matches. The length of the CDR3 is 13 residues.

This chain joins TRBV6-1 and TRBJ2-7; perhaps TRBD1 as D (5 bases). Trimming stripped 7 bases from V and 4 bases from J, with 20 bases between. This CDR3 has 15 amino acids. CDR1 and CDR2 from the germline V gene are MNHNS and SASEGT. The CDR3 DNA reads TGTGCCAGCACCCCTCGTCAGGGTACGAGTTACGAGCAGTACTTC. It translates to CASTPRQGTSYEQYF.